This record concerns one T cell receptor beta chain sequence. The antigen it binds to is not known. HCMV-specific IgG was detected in serum with a commercial ELISA kit to determine HCMV serostatus. Ficoll density gradient centrifugation was used to isolate peripheral blood mononuclear cells from blood. Sequencing took place on an Illumina HiSeq 2000. 5'RACE template switching, by which a universal primer site and unique molecular identifiers were added, was used to make TCR beta cDNA libraries. cDNA synthesis was primed from the TCR beta constant segment, followed by two successive PCR amplification steps. The study's own analysis went as follows. Reads were demultiplexed and grouped by UMI with MIGEC, and clonotypes were assembled and quantified with MiTCR. To exclude erroneous sequences, only TCR cDNA sequences supported by at least two reads were retained. Downstream repertoire analysis used the tcR package, and clonotypes were matched across fractions by CDR3 nucleotide sequence plus V segment. VDJmatch was used to annotate antigen specificity against VDJdb, with one amino acid substitution in CDR3 allowed. After reprocessing by TCRdb, each CDR3 protein sequence is one entry, and no DNA is given. The V and J calls follow TCRdb's processing rather than the paper's. The table for this sample shows around 380,000 distinct CDR3 sequences. The ten largest clones represent roughly 10% of the sample.

This entry belongs to a study of T cells expressing NK-cell markers (dated by TCRdb to 2018 to 2020). Study-wide context: TCR beta-chain repertoires were profiled in sorted CD3+CD56+NKG2C+, CD3+CD56+NKG2C- and CD3+CD56-NKG2C+ T-cell subsets from several donors. Among the eight sequenced donors, seven were HCMV-seropositive and one was HCMV-seronegative. Illumina HiSeq 2000/2500, MiSeq or NextSeq was used to sequence libraries as 2 x 150 bp reads. The eight sequenced donors were randomly selected healthy volunteers, three men and five women. General findings and caveats noted by the study authors: For about 6 donors, the dominant CD3+CD56+NKG2C+ clonotypes were among the top 10 CD8+ clonotypes and accounted for roughly 1.0-8% of CD8+ T cells. Those dominant clonotypes were again the most abundant among CD3+CD56-NKG2C+ cells in a few donors, at roughly 28.3-65%. Whether the expanded NKG2C-expressing T cell clones were specific for HCMV antigens remained unclear.

CDR1 and CDR2 (SGHRS, YFSETQ) derive from the germline V gene. From its cysteine to its phenylalanine, the CDR3 spans 15 amino acids. No DNA was logged. This TCR derives from a woman in her fifties or sixties in good health. Donor details come from another sample of the same person, matched by shared clones. The specimen sequenced was blood T cells: a sorted CD56 or NKG2C T cell subset, CD4+ or CD8+ T cells, or bulk PBMC T cells (not recorded which). This sequence uses TRBV5-1 and TRBJ2-5; TCRdb picks TRBD2, but there is no DNA to check that call. The CDR3 reads as follows: CASSLGGLARETQYF.